The present entry profiles one T cell receptor beta chain with its context. The sample is drawn from a study of blood T cell repertoires in COVID-19. The V gene's germline CDR1 is SGHVS and CDR2 FNYEAQ. V dropped 5 bases and J dropped 1 base, with 18 bases sitting between them. This CDR3 contains 16 residues. Sequencing was performed with immunoSEQ multiplex PCR; in TCRdb, only in-frame clones are kept and a portion is missing. In the table there are about 250,000 clones, 84% of which are singletons. The source material was peripheral blood. The gene calls are TRBV7-6 and TRBJ2-7; possibly TRBD1 for D (5 bases). The TCR originated in a man aged 45-60 years with active or convalescent COVID-19. Here the CDR3 reads CASSATQGGGSYEQYF. The DNA of the CDR3 is TGTGCCAGCAGCGCAACTCAGGGCGGTGGGTCCTACGAGCAGTACTTC.